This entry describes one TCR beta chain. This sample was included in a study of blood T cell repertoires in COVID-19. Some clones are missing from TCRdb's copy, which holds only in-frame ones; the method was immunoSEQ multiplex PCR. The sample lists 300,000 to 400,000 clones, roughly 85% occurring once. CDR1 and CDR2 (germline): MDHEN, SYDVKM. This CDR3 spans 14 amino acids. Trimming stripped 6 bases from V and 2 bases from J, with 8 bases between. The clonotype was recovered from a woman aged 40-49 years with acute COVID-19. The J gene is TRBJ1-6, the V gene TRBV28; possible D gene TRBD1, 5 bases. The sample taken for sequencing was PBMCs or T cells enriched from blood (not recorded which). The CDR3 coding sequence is TGTGCCAGCAGGCGGGACCCCTATAATTCACCCCTCCACTTT. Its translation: CASRRDPYNSPLHF.